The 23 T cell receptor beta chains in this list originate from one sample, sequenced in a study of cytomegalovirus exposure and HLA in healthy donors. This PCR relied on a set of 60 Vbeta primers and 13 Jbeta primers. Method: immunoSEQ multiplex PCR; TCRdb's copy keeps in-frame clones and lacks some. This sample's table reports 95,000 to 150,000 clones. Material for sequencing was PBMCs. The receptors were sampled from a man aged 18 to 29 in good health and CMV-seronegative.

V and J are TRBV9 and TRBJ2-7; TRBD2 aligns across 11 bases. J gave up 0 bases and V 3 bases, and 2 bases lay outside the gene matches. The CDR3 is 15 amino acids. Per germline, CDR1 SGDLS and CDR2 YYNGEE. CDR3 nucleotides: TGTGCCAGCAGCGGTAGCGGGGGGGGCTCCTACGAGCAGTACTTC. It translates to CASSGSGGGSYEQYF.

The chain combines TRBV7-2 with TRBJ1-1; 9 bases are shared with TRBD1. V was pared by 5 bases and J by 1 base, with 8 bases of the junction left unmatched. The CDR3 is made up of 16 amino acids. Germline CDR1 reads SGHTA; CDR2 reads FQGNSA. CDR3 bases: TGTGCCAGCAGCCCAATACAGGGGGCAAGGAACACTGAAGCTTTCTTT. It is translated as CASSPIQGARNTEAFF.

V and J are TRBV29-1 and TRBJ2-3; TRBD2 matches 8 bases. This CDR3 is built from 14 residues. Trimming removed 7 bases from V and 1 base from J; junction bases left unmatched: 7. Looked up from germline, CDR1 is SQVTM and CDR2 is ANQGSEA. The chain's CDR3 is CSALRAGGTDTQYF. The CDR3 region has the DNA TGCAGCGCCCTGCGAGCGGGAGGCACAGATACGCAGTATTTT.

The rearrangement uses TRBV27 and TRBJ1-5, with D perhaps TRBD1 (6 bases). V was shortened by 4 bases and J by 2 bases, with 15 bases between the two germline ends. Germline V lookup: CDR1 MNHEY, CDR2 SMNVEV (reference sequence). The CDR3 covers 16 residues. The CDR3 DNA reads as TGTGCCAGCAGTTCCGAGTGGGGGCCGGGCAATCAGCCCCAGCATTTT. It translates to CASSSEWGPGNQPQHF.

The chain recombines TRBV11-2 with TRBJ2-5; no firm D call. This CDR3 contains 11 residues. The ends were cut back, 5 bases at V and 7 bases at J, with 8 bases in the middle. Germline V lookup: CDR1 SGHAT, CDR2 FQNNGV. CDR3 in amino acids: CASSVVGTQYF. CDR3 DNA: TGTGCCAGCAGCGTTGTCGGGACCCAGTACTTC.

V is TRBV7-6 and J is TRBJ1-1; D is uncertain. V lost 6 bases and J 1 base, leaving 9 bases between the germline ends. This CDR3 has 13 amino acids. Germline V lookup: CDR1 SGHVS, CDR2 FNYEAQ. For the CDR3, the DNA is TGTGCCAGCAGTACAAAACAGAACACTGAAGCTTTCTTT. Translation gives CASSTKQNTEAFF.

The CDR3 spells CSVEVRGILDTGELFF. The CDR3 DNA follows: TGCAGCGTTGAAGTCAGGGGAATCCTCGACACCGGGGAGCTGTTTTTT. The chain joins TRBV29-1 to TRBJ2-2; a possible D gene is TRBD1 (6 bases). The CDR3 spans 16 residues. The germline V and J ends were trimmed by 1 base and 3 bases, with 15 bases remaining between them. Germline-derived CDR1 and CDR2 are SQVTM and ANQGSEA.

CDR3 sequence reads: CASSPPDGRAGELFF. CDR3 bases: TGTGCCAGCAGTCCACCTGACGGGAGGGCCGGGGAGCTGTTTTTT. The chain carries TRBV28 and TRBJ2-2, with 8 bases that match TRBD2. V lost 5 bases, J lost 6 bases, and 8 bases stayed unmatched. Germline loops: CDR1 MDHEN, CDR2 SYDVKM. CDR3 length equals 15 residues.

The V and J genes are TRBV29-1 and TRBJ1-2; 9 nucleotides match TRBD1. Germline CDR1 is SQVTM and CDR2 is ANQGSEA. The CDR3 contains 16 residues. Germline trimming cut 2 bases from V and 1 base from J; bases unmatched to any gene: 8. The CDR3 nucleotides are TGCAGCGTTGAAACGTCCTGGGACAGGGATAACTATGGCTACACCTTC. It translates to CSVETSWDRDNYGYTF.

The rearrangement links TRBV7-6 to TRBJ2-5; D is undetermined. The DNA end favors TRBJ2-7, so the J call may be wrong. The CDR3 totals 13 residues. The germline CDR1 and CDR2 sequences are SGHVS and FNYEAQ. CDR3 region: CASSLGLLREQYF. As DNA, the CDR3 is TGTGCCAGCAGCTTAGGCTTGCTCCGCGAGCAGTACTTC.

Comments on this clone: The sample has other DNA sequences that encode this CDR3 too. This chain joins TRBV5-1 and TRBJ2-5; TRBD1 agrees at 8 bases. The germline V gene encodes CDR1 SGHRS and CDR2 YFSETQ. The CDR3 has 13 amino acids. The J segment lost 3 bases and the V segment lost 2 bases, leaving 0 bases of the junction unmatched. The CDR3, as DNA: TGCGCCAGCAGCTTACAGGGGGAAGAGACCCAGTACTTC. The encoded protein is CASSLQGEETQYF.

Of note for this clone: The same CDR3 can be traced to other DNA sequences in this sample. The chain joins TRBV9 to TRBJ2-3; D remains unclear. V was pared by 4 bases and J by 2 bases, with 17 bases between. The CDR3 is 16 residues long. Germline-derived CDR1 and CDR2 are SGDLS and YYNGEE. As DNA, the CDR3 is TGTGCCAGCAGCCCTACTCCACTTCTATTCACAGATACGCAGTATTTT. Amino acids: CASSPTPLLFTDTQYF.

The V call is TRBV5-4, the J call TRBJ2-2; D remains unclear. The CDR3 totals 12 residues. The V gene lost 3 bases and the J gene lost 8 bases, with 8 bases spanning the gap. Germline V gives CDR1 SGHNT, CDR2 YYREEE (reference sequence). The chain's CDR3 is CASSSQKGELFF. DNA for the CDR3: TGTGCCAGCAGCTCCCAGAAAGGGGAGCTGTTTTTT.

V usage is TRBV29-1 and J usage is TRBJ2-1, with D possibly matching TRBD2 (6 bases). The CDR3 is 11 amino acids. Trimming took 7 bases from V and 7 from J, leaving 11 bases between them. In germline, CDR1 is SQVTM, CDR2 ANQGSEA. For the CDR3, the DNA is TGCAGCGCCATTCGGGGGAATGAGCAGTTCTTC. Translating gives CSAIRGNEQFF.

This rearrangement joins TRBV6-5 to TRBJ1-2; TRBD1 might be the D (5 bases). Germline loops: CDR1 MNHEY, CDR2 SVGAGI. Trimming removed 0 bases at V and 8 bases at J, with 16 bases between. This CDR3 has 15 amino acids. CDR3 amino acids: CASSYSNRGVEGYTF. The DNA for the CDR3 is TGTGCCAGCAGTTACTCAAACCGGGGGGTGGAAGGCTACACCTTC.

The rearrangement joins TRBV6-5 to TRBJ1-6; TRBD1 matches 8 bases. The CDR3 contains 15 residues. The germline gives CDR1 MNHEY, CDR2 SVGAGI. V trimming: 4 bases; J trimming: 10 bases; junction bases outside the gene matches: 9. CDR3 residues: CASSSRQGFGSPLHF. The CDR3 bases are TGTGCCAGCAGTTCGAGACAGGGGTTCGGGTCACCCCTCCACTTT.

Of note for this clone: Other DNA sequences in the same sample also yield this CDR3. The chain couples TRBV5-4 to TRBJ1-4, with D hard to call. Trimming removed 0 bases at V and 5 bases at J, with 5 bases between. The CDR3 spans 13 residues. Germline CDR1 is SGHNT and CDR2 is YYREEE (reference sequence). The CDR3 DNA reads TGTGCCAGCAGCTTGGCCCTGAATGAAAAACTGTTTTTT. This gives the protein CASSLALNEKLFF.

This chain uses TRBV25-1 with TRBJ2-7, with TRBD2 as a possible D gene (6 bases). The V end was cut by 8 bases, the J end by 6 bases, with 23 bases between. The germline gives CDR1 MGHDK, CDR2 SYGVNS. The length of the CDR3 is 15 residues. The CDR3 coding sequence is TGTGCCAGCCTGCGCAGCGCCGGGACTGTCTCCGAGCAGTACTTC. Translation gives CASLRSAGTVSEQYF.

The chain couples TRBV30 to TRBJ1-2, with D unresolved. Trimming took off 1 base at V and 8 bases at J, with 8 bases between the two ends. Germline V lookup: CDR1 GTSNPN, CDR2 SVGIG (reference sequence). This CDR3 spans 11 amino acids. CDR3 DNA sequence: TGTGCCTGGAGTGGAGGGAACGGCTACACCTTC. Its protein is CAWSGGNGYTF. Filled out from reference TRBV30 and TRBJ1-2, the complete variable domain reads SQTIHQWPATLVQPVGSPLSLECTVEGTSNPNLYWYRQAAGRGLQLLFYSVGIGQISSEVPQNLSASRPQDRQFILSSKKLLLSDSGFYLCAWSGGNGYTFGSGTRLTVV.

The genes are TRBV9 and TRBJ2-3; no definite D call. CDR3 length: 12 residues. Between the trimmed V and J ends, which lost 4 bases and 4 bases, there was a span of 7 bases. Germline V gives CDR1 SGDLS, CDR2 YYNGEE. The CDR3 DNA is TGTGCCAGCAGCTCCTCCTCAGATACGCAGTATTTT. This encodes CASSSSSDTQYF.

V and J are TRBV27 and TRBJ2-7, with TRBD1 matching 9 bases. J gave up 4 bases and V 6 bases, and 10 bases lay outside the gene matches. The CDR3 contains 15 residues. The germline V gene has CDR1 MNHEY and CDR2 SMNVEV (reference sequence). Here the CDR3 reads CASRLTAGQGYEQYF. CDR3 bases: TGTGCCAGCAGACTAACTGCGGGACAGGGATACGAGCAGTACTTC.

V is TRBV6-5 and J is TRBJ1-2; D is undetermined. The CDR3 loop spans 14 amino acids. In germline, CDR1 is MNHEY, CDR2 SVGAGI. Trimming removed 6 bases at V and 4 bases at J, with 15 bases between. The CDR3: CASRNAQISYGYTF. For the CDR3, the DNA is TGTGCCAGCAGAAACGCACAGATAAGCTATGGCTACACCTTC.

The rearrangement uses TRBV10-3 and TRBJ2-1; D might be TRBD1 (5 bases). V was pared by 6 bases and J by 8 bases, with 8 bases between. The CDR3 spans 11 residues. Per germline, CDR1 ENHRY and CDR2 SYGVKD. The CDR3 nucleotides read TGTGCCATCAGGGGGCAGCATGAGCAGTTCTTC. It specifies CAIRGQHEQFF.